These T cell receptor beta chains were read from a single sample in a study of T cell responses to AZD1222 COVID-19 vaccine. TCRdb's table, derived via immunoSEQ multiplex PCR, lists solely in-frame clones and lacks some. The sample lists some 61,000 clones, more than 85% occurring once. This sample comprised peripheral blood, obtained on day 0 of AZD1222 vaccination. Receptors were obtained from an adult in good health. The CDR3 runs from the conserved cysteine through the conserved F or W. Each record gives: J gene, V gene, D gene, clone size, CDR3 DNA, CDR3 protein. The D gene is left open where the match is weak. Clone size, where shown, is once, few, many, or a class for clones that have expanded.

TRBJ2-7 TRBV7-6 TRBD2 . TGTGCCAGCAGCTCGGGGGGTGCAGGTCCTACCTACGAGCAGTACTTC CASSSGGAGPTYEQYF
TRBJ1-4 TRBV19 . . TGTGCCAGTAGTATGTCTGGGGCTGGTAATGAAAAACTGTTTTTT CASSMSGAGNEKLFF
TRBJ1-6 TRBV5-1 . . TGCGCCAGCAGCTTGGGACAGAATAATTCACCCCTCCACTTT CASSLGQNNSPLHF
TRBJ1-2 TRBV7-9 TRBD1 . TGTGCCAGCACCTGGGACAGGGGGCGCCGGGTTATCGGCTACACCTTC CASTWDRGRRVIGYTF
TRBJ1-5 TRBV2 . . TGTGCCAGCAGTCAAGGGACATATCAGCCCCAGCATTTT CASSQGTYQPQHF
TRBJ2-2 TRBV6-6 TRBD2 . TGTGCCAGCAGCCGACTAGCGGGGGAGCTGTTTTTT CASSRLAGELFF
TRBJ2-2 TRBV6-5 TRBD2 once TGTGCCAGCAGTCTAAGGACTAGTGATTCCGGGGAGCTGTTTTTT CASSLRTSDSGELFF
TRBJ2-7 TRBV28 . . TGTGCCAGCAGTTTTCCCCAATCCTACGAGCAGTACTTC CASSFPQSYEQYF
TRBJ1-1 TRBV4-3 . . TGCGCCAGCAGCCAAAGGGGGGTGGACACTGAAGCTTTCTTT CASSQRGVDTEAFF
TRBJ1-2 TRBV24-1 . . TGTGCCACCAGTGATTTGGGGGGTGGCTACACCTTC CATSDLGGGYTF
TRBJ2-5 TRBV6-1 . . TGTGCCAGCAGTGGTGTCGTCCAGCCCGGGAAATTAGAGACCCAGTACTTC CASSGVVQPGKLETQYF
TRBJ2-7 TRBV9 TRBD2 once TGTGCCAGCAGCGTAGGGGGGAGGGCCTACGAGCAGTACTTC CASSVGGRAYEQYF
TRBJ1-4 TRBV5-4 . . TGTGCCAGCAGCTGGGGGGGCAGGCCGGATGAAAAACTGTTTTTT CASSWGGRPDEKLFF
TRBJ2-3 TRBV4-2 . . TGTGCCAGCAGCCAAGATTGGCGCCACACAGATACGCAGTATTTT CASSQDWRHTDTQYF
TRBJ1-4 TRBV4-2 . . TGTGCCAGCAGCCAAGATAGGGGAGGCAATGAAAAACTGTTTTTT CASSQDRGGNEKLFF
TRBJ1-6 TRBV6-5 TRBD1 . TGTGCCAGCAGTTACTCGAAAGGGACAGGGGATTCACCCCTCCACTTT CASSYSKGTGDSPLHF
TRBJ2-3 TRBV7-2 . . TGTGCCAGCAGCAGGGGGGACCTCTCCAATTCGCCAGATACGCAGTATTTT CASSRGDLSNSPDTQYF
TRBJ2-7 TRBV11-3 . . TGTGCCAGCAGCTTACATTACGAGCAGTACTTC CASSLHYEQYF
TRBJ2-5 TRBV7-9 TRBD2 . TGTGCCAGCAGTCCCACGGGACTAGCGGTACAAGAGACCCAGTACTTC CASSPTGLAVQETQYF
TRBJ1-6 TRBV6-5 TRBD1 . TGTGCCAGCAGTTACGGGACAGGGTTTTCACCCCTCCACTTT CASSYGTGFSPLHF
TRBJ2-1 TRBV5-1 TRBD2 . TGCGCCAGCAGGTGGGGGGGGACTAGCGGGCGATCCTACAATGAGCAGTTCTTC CASRWGGTSGRSYNEQFF
TRBJ1-1 TRBV13 . . TGTGCCAGCAGCTTATACGTTTCGCGGGTGTCGAACACTGAAGCTTTCTTT CASSLYVSRVSNTEAFF
TRBJ1-1 TRBV3-1/TRBV3-2 . . TGTGCCAGCGAAGAGTCGGGGGAAGGACCGCCAGCTTTCTTT CASEESGEGPPAFF
TRBJ2-3 TRBV11-2 . . TGTGCCAGCAGCTTTGGCGGAGGGCCCACAGATACGCAGTATTTT CASSFGGGPTDTQYF
TRBJ1-2 TRBV2 . once TGTGCCAGCAGTGACCAGGGAGAGGGCTACACCTTC CASSDQGEGYTF
TRBJ2-1 TRBV2 . . TGTGCCAGCAGTGTTTACCTGTACAATGAGCAGTTCTTC CASSVYLYNEQFF
TRBJ2-1 TRBV14 TRBD2 . TGTGCCAGCAGCCTAGCGGGAGTGGGGGCCCTCTCCTACAATGAGCAGTTCTTC CASSLAGVGALSYNEQFF
TRBJ2-1 TRBV24-1 . once TGTGCCACCAGTGGGACGGGGTGGAGCTCCTACAATGAGCAGTTCTTC CATSGTGWSSYNEQFF
TRBJ2-7 TRBV6-1 . . TGTGCCAGCAGTGAGACCAGGGTGTCGGGAGAGCAGTACTTC CASSETRVSGEQYF
TRBJ1-5 TRBV24-1 TRBD1 . TGTGCCACCAGTGACCAGGGGACAGGGGACGGCAATCAGCCCCAGCATTTT CATSDQGTGDGNQPQHF
TRBJ2-3 TRBV27 . . TGTGCCAGCAGTTTCTCCCCGGCACCCACAGATACGCAGTATTTC CASSFSPAPTDTQYF
TRBJ2-2 TRBV6-5 TRBD1 . TGTGCCAGCAGGGTGACAGGGACCGGGGAGCTGTTTTTT CASRVTGTGELFF
TRBJ1-1 TRBV29-1 . . TGCAGCGTTGGGGGGCTGAGGAACACTGAAGCTTTCTTT CSVGGLRNTEAFF
TRBJ1-2 TRBV9 . . TGTGCCAGCAGCGTAGGGGGGTATGGCTACACCTTC CASSVGGYGYTF
TRBJ1-1 TRBV5-1 . once TGCGCCAGCAGCTTGAACCCCGGAGTGAACACTGAAGCTTTCTTT CASSLNPGVNTEAFF
TRBJ2-7 TRBV4-2 TRBD2 . TGTGCCAGCAGTGCTAGCGGGGCTACCTACGAGCAGTACTTC CASSASGATYEQYF
TRBJ2-1 TRBV2 . . TGTGCCGGACTGAGGGGGGTTAGCTCCTACAATGAGCAGTTCTTC CAGLRGVSSYNEQFF
TRBJ1-1 TRBV7-2 . . TGTGCCAGCAGCTATTCATTGTATGAAGCTTTCTTT CASSYSLYEAFF
TRBJ1-1 TRBV19 TRBD1 . TGTGCCAGTAGTATCGATTTGGGGACAGATGCTTTCTTT CASSIDLGTDAFF
TRBJ2-3 TRBV14 . . TGTGCCAGCAGCCAAGAAGGCTATCTGGATACGCAGTATTTT CASSQEGYLDTQYF
TRBJ2-5 TRBV6-5 . . TGTGCCAGCAGTTACGTCAACGGGGAGACCCAGTACTTC CASSYVNGETQYF
TRBJ2-2 TRBV6-5 . . TGTGCCAGCAGTCCGGTCGGGGAGCTGTTTTTT CASSPVGELFF
TRBJ2-7 TRBV7-9 . . TGTGCCAGCAGCTTAGGGCCTTCCCACTACGAGCAGTACTTC CASSLGPSHYEQYF
TRBJ2-1 TRBV19 TRBD2 . TGTGCCAGTAGCACAACTCTAGCGGGGGATTTTTACAATGAGCAGTTCTTC CASSTTLAGDFYNEQFF
TRBJ2-7 TRBV10-1 TRBD1 few TGCGCCAGCAGTCCGGACAGGCGCTACGAGCAGTACTTC CASSPDRRYEQYF
TRBJ2-7 TRBV30 . . TGTGCCTGGAGTGTAAAGGGGTACTCCTACGAGCAGTACTTC CAWSVKGYSYEQYF
TRBJ1-5 TRBV27 TRBD1 few TGTGCCAGCAGTTCTTCTTACAGGGGAGGGAGCAATCAGCCCCAGCATTTT CASSSSYRGGSNQPQHF